This TCR beta chain was found in a study of OX40 agonist ivuxolimab in advanced cancers. Across the whole study: Mean age 60 years, range roughly 20 to 85; nearly 85% male. Overall study results and limits: Among the lowest levels of clonal expansion were found in partial responders at 0.1-3.0 mg/kg.

About this clone itself: Its antigen is still unknown.

V was pared by 6 bases and J by 4 bases, with 12 bases of the junction left unmatched. This CDR3 is built from 15 residues. CDR1 is MNHNY, CDR2 SVGAGI, per germline (reference sequence). Using immunoSEQ multiplex PCR, the repertoire was profiled, and TCRdb retains in-frame clones only, with some absent. The table shows more than 30,000 clones, with about nine tenths occurring only once. Peripheral blood came from all dose cohorts at three timepoints. The TCR was taken from an adult with an advanced solid tumor such as melanoma, head and neck, liver or kidney cancer. Sample: CD4+ or CD8+ T cells sorted from blood, taken in a trial of the OX40 agonist ivuxolimab. J is TRBJ2-7 and V is TRBV6-6, with 7 bases fitting TRBD2. The CDR3 region is CASSIPGGSTYEQYF. DNA for the CDR3: TGTGCCAGCAGCATCCCGGGCGGGAGTACTTACGAGCAGTACTTC.